This record concerns one T cell receptor (beta chain) sequence. The antigen is unknown. Total RNA, at least 5.5 micrograms per sample, came from PBMCs. The authors ran a second PCR of 7 to 11 cycles using a sample-barcoded 5' primer and a J-beta primer mix. Every molecule of cDNA carried a tag from a template-switch adaptor with 12 random nucleotides. TCRdb passed the 5' RACE reads through MiXCR, listing each CDR3 protein once. The sample lists roughly 930,000 distinct CDR3 sequences, roughly 48% occurring once. V lost 6 bases and J lost 0, with 9 bases in between. The CDR3 has 14 residues. In germline, CDR1 is MNHNY, CDR2 SVGAGI (reference sequence). The record originates from a study of blood T cells in healthy people across ages. Whole-study results and caveats: Older age coincided with a roughly linear decline in TCR beta diversity per million T cells.

The specimen was blood. The clonotype originates from a man aged 30-40 years in good health. The gene calls are TRBV6-6 and TRBJ2-1; no firm D call. CDR3 DNA sequence: TGTGCCAGCAGGCCTTCAAACTCCTACAATGAGCAGTTCTTC. Residues: CASRPSNSYNEQFF.